Sequencing of this T cell receptor beta chain was carried out in a study of T cells after yellow fever vaccination. Study-wide background: Low-cell-number fractions were prepared with SMART-Seq v4 Ultra Low Input. Points from the study as a whole: Only a minor proportion of clonotypes was detected across both CD4 and CD8 compartments. Clones that expanded after primary vaccination mostly reappeared after the booster (roughly 97% CD4, about 91% CD8).

As TCR cDNA was made by 5'RACE template switching, a universal primer site and UMIs were added. MiXCR, run by TCRdb on the 5' RACE reads, gives a single entry per CDR3 protein. Altogether some 240,000 distinct CDR3 sequences are present, roughly 3.7% being singletons, with the ten largest covering approximately 18%. The germline gives CDR1 SGHNT, CDR2 YYREEE (reference sequence). The trim removed 4 bases at V and 6 bases at J, leaving 5 bases unmatched. The CDR3 is 14 residues long. On this clonotype itself: Its antigen is still unknown.

The receptor was derived from a man in his late teens or twenties who received the YFV17D yellow fever vaccine. The input for sequencing was PBMCs, taken 15 days after the yellow fever booster vaccination. V is TRBV5-4 and J is TRBJ1-4; 8 bases match TRBD1. The CDR3 DNA is TGTGCCAGCAGCACCGGGACAGGAGATGAAAAACTGTTTTTT. Its translation: CASSTGTGDEKLFF.